The rows below give T cell receptor beta chains drawn from one sample of a study of patients and donors after allogeneic stem cell transplantation. One entry per CDR3 protein, called by TCRdb with MiXCR from the RT-PCR reads. The table has roughly 180,000 distinct CDR3 sequences, around two fifths seen once. Sequencing was done on a sample of blood, either unsorted or a sorted T cell fraction (not recorded which). Receptors originate from a human donor who was either an allogeneic HSCT recipient or a stem cell or donor lymphocyte infusion donor (not recorded which). It is not recorded whose cells these are; they may come from a transplant donor. CDR3s include the opening cysteine and the closing phenylalanine or tryptophan. The D gene is left open where the match is weak. Rows may omit the clone size; those that give it use once, few, many or a size class.

d_call,cdr3_length,clone_size,j_call,v_call,cdr3_aa,cdr3_nt
TRBD1,15,-,TRBJ1-2,TRBV5-5,CASSLGDRNTYGYTF,TGTGCCAGCAGCTTGGGGGACAGGAACACCTATGGCTACACCTTC
-,16,few,TRBJ1-1,TRBV4-2,CASSQTGRDLRTEAFF,TGTGCCAGCAGCCAAACGGGACGAGACCTGAGGACTGAAGCTTTCTTT
-,15,few,TRBJ2-7,TRBV7-6,CASSLGGTRFLEQYF,TGTGCCAGCAGCTTAGGTGGGACCCGCTTCCTCGAGCAGTACTTC
TRBD1,15,many,TRBJ1-3,TRBV6-5,CASSPTGGTGNTIYF,TGTGCCAGCAGTCCCACAGGGGGCACTGGAAACACCATATATTTT
TRBD1,15,-,TRBJ1-1,TRBV4-1,CASTFSRTGETEAFF,TGCGCCAGCACATTTTCCAGGACAGGGGAAACTGAAGCTTTCTTT
-,13,few,TRBJ1-5,TRBV28,CATRPFSNQPQHF,TGTGCCACCAGGCCTTTTAGCAATCAGCCCCAGCATTTT
-,16,few,TRBJ1-5,TRBV12-3/TRBV12-4,CASRSRTGAGEQPQHF,TGTGCCAGCAGATCCCGAACGGGAGCAGGGGAACAGCCCCAGCATTTT
-,12,few,TRBJ2-7,TRBV14,CASSRGYYEQYF,TGTGCCAGCAGCCGAGGGTACTACGAGCAGTACTTC
-,18,few,TRBJ1-1,TRBV14,CASSPQYRQAPMNTEAFF,TGTGCCAGCAGCCCCCAATACCGACAGGCCCCTATGAACACTGAAGCTTTCTTT
-,13,-,TRBJ2-7,TRBV11-2,CASSLGLDYEQYF,TGTGCCAGCAGCTTAGGGCTAGATTACGAGCAGTACTTC
TRBD2,16,-,TRBJ2-5,TRBV7-2,CASSHGRTSFQETQYF,TGTGCCAGCAGCCATGGCAGGACTAGCTTCCAAGAGACCCAGTACTTC
-,12,-,TRBJ2-1,TRBV12-3/TRBV12-4,CASSLRFDEQFF,TGTGCCAGCAGTTTGAGGTTCGATGAGCAGTTCTTC
-,17,few,TRBJ2-5,TRBV12-3/TRBV12-4,CASSPVRRGILQETQYF,TGTGCCAGCAGTCCTGTTCGGCGGGGCATACTCCAAGAGACCCAGTACTTC
-,12,few,TRBJ2-5,TRBV12-3/TRBV12-4,CASSLLGLTQYF,TGTGCCAGCAGTTTACTCGGGTTGACCCAGTACTTC
TRBD2,16,-,TRBJ2-7,TRBV6-2/TRBV6-3,CASSEWTSGSTYEQYF,TGTGCCAGCAGTGAATGGACTAGCGGGAGTACCTACGAGCAGTACTTC
TRBD1,14,-,TRBJ1-1,TRBV5-6,CASSYGTANTEAFF,TGTGCCAGCAGCTACGGGACAGCTAACACTGAAGCTTTCTTT
-,11,-,TRBJ1-3,TRBV6-5,CASSGGNTIYF,TGTGCCAGCAGCGGCGGGAACACCATATATTTT
-,11,-,TRBJ1-1,TRBV29-1,CSVNFATGAFF,TGCAGCGTTAATTTCGCGACTGGAGCTTTCTTT
-,15,-,TRBJ2-5,TRBV12-3/TRBV12-4,CASSLASGGQETQYF,TGTGCCAGCAGTTTAGCGTCCGGGGGGCAGGAGACCCAGTACTTC
TRBD1,15,few,TRBJ1-1,TRBV7-9,CASSPWDRLNTEAFF,TGTGCCAGCAGCCCTTGGGACAGGTTAAACACTGAAGCTTTCTTT
-,15,-,TRBJ2-7,TRBV4-1,CASSHPPGDPYEQYF,TGCGCCAGCAGTCACCCCCCAGGCGACCCCTACGAGCAGTACTTC
-,15,few,TRBJ1-5,TRBV2,CASKKDSFSNQPQHF,TGTGCCAGCAAAAAGGACAGCTTTAGCAATCAGCCCCAGCATTTT
-,13,-,TRBJ2-7,TRBV6-2/TRBV6-3,CASSLPQSYEQYF,TGTGCCAGCAGTCTCCCCCAGAGCTACGAGCAGTACTTC